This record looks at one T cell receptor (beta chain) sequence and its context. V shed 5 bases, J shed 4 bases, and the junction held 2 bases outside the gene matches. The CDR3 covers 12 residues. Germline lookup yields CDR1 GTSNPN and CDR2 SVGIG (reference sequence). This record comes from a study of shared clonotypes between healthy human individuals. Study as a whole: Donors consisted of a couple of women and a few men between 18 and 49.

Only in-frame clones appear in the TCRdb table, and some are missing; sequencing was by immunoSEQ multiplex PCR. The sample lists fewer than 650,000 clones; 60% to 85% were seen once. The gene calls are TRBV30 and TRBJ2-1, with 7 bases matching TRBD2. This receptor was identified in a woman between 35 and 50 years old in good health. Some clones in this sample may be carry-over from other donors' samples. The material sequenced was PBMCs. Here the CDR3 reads CAWGRGYNEQFF. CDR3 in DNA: TGTGCCTGGGGGCGGGGGTACAATGAGCAGTTCTTC. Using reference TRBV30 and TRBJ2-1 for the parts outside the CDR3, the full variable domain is SQTIHQWPATLVQPVGSPLSLECTVEGTSNPNLYWYRQAAGRGLQLLFYSVGIGQISSEVPQNLSASRPQDRQFILSSKKLLLSDSGFYLCAWGRGYNEQFFGPGTRLTVL.